These 24 T cell receptor beta chains originate from one sample sequenced in a study of memory CD4+ T cells and cytomegalovirus serostatus (dated by TCRdb to the late 2010s). Single viable CD3+CD4+CD8-CD45RO+ cells were sorted as memory CD4+ T cells on a FACSAria II. Receptors were amplified or captured by the immunoSEQ multiplex PCR assay. TCRdb carries this immuneACCESS record with in-frame sequences only. Its versions omit some clonotypes, under half of them owing to an unresolved V gene in the studies checked, with the rest unexplained. Recorded for this sample are around 57,000 clones; about three quarters of them occurred a single time. Approximately 0.5% of the sample belongs to the ten largest clones. Sequencing was done on a sample of memory CD4+ T cells from blood. The source of these receptors is an adult in good health and CMV-seronegative. Some clones in this sample may be carry-over from other donors' samples.

This chain links TRBV30 with TRBJ2-7; 7 bases fit TRBD1. CDR1 and CDR2 (germline): GTSNPN, SVGIG (reference sequence). After removal of 3 bases from V and 8 bases from J, the junction contained 13 bases not matched to a gene. The CDR3 extends over 14 amino acids. DNA of the CDR3: TGTGCCTGGAGCCGGGGCCAGGGGGAGAGGAAGCAGTACTTC. This gives the protein CAWSRGQGERKQYF.

This clone was picked up a small number of times. The chain employs TRBV5-4 and TRBJ2-5, with D perhaps matching TRBD2 (7 bases). Per the germline V gene, CDR1 is SGHNT and CDR2 is YYREEE (reference sequence). The CDR3 loop spans 14 amino acids. Between the trimmed V and J ends, which lost 4 bases and 4 bases, there was a span of 14 bases. The CDR3 DNA is TGTGCCAGCAGCGACTCAGGGGAGGGAGAGACCCAGTACTTC. Amino acids: CASSDSGEGETQYF.

The chain uses TRBV11-3 and TRBJ2-7; 10 bases are shared with TRBD2. CDR3 size: 17 residues. V shed 4 bases, J shed 4 bases, and the junction held 13 bases outside the gene matches. The germline CDR1 and CDR2 sequences are SGHNT and YENEEA. CDR3 sequence reads: CASSCTPCSGRRYEQYF. The CDR3, as DNA: TGTGCCAGCAGCTGTACGCCATGTAGCGGGAGGAGATACGAGCAGTACTTC.

V and J are TRBV7-2 and TRBJ1-2, with TRBD1 as a possible D gene (5 bases). Germline CDR1 SGHTA, CDR2 FQGNSA. CDR3 size: 14 residues. Trimming removed 2 bases from V and 8 bases from J, with 15 bases in between. The CDR3 DNA follows: TGTGCCAGCAGCTTAACGAGTGGGACCCTGGGCTACACCTTC. This encodes CASSLTSGTLGYTF.

This sequence joins TRBV19 and TRBJ1-2, with TRBD1 as a possible D gene (5 bases). The CDR3 is made up of 15 amino acids. Germline assignment: CDR1 LNHDA and CDR2 SQIVND (reference sequence). V was trimmed by 4 bases and J by 6 bases, leaving 18 bases between them. The CDR3 loop reads CASSTPRREKDGYTF. The CDR3 DNA follows: TGTGCCAGTAGTACCCCCCGCAGGGAGAAGGATGGCTACACCTTC.

This chain links TRBV11-3 with TRBJ2-7, with TRBD1 identical over 11 bases. Germline CDR1 reads SGHNT; CDR2 reads YENEEA. With 5 bases clipped from V and 6 bases from J, the junction kept 6 bases outside the gene matches. This CDR3 region has 14 residues. CDR3 loop: CASSPGQGAGEQYF. In DNA, the CDR3 is TGTGCCAGCAGCCCCGGACAGGGGGCGGGCGAGCAGTACTTC.

The sample holds a few counts of this clone. The J gene is TRBJ1-1, the V gene TRBV7-9; TRBD1 might be the D (5 bases). The germline gives CDR1 SEHNR, CDR2 FQNEAQ (reference sequence). Trimming took off 7 bases at V and 5 bases at J, with 11 bases between the two ends. The CDR3 is 12 amino acids. The CDR3, as DNA: TGTGCCAGCATGGGGCGGGGGACTGAAGCTTTCTTT. It codes for CASMGRGTEAFF.

V usage is TRBV28 and J usage is TRBJ1-2; TRBD1 aligns across 7 bases. The CDR3 has 16 amino acids. V gave up 1 base and J gave up 3 bases; unmatched junction bases: 8. In germline, CDR1 is MDHEN, CDR2 SYDVKM. The CDR3 sequence is CASSLYPRGEDYGYTF. Here the CDR3 DNA reads TGTGCCAGCAGTTTATATCCCAGGGGGGAGGACTATGGCTACACCTTC.

The chain is built from TRBV9 and TRBJ1-1; perhaps TRBD1 as D (5 bases). The CDR3 length is 14 residues. Trimming took 2 bases from V and 4 from J, leaving 12 bases between them. Germline V lookup: CDR1 SGDLS, CDR2 YYNGEE. The CDR3 region is CASSVQPGSTEAFF. The CDR3 DNA reads TGTGCCAGCAGCGTCCAGCCAGGGTCCACTGAAGCTTTCTTT.

The V and J genes are TRBV5-5 and TRBJ1-3; 7 positions agree with TRBD1. This CDR3 has 15 residues. Per germline, CDR1 SGHKS and CDR2 YYEKEE (reference sequence). The trim removed 3 bases at V and 8 bases at J, leaving 11 bases unmatched. The CDR3 loop reads CASSSPGQGVYTIYF. CDR3 nucleotide sequence: TGTGCCAGCAGCTCCCCCGGGCAGGGGGTTTACACCATATATTTT.

This clone came up once. Germline is not matched at one junction end, which may reflect a read error. CDR3 residues: CATSVLADSSLLFYNEQFF. CDR3 DNA: TGTGCCACCAGCGTACTAGCGGACTCTTCATTACTCTTTTACAATGAGCAGTTCTTC. V and J are TRBV13 and TRBJ2-1; 8 nucleotides line up with TRBD2. CDR1 PRHDT and CDR2 FYEKMQ come from the germline V gene (reference sequence). The CDR3 is 19 amino acids.

V usage is TRBV6-1 and J usage is TRBJ1-2; D is possibly TRBD1 (6 bases). V was shortened by 2 bases and J by 8 bases, with 12 bases between the two germline ends. CDR3 length: 13 amino acids. Germline CDR1 is MNHNS and CDR2 is SASEGT. CDR3 bases: TGTGCCAGCAGTGAAAAAGGGGGGTACGGCTACACCTTC. The encoded protein is CASSEKGGYGYTF.

The chain uses TRBV5-6 and TRBJ2-4; the match to TRBD2 covers 12 bases. The germline V gene encodes CDR1 SGHDT and CDR2 YYEEEE. With 2 bases clipped from V and 4 bases from J, the junction kept 13 bases outside the gene matches. The CDR3 totals 19 residues. The CDR3 coding sequence is TGTGCCAGCAGCTTAAGCCTTCAACGTGGACTAGCGGGAAAAAACATTCAGTACTTC. It encodes CASSLSLQRGLAGKNIQYF.

The rearrangement joins TRBV7-9 to TRBJ2-1, with 8 bases matching TRBD2. Germline V gives CDR1 SEHNR, CDR2 FQNEAQ (reference sequence). This CDR3 contains 15 residues. J gave up 2 bases and V 4 bases, and 4 bases lay outside the gene matches. In DNA, the CDR3 is TGTGCCAGCAGCTCCGGGACTAGTCCCTACAATGAGCAGTTCTTC. Translating it yields CASSSGTSPYNEQFF.

This clone was found a few times. The rearrangement uses TRBV13 and TRBJ2-7; tentative D call: TRBD2 (5 bases). CDR3 length: 12 residues. Germline lookup yields CDR1 PRHDT and CDR2 FYEKMQ (reference sequence). Trimming removed 0 bases at V and 12 bases at J, with 12 bases between. CDR3 in amino acids: CASSLGRASMYF. The CDR3 DNA sequence: TGTGCCAGCAGCTTAGGCCGGGCTAGCATGTACTTC.

V gene TRBV11-2 combines with J gene TRBJ2-1, with TRBD2 matching over 11 bases. Germline V CDR1 and CDR2: SGHAT, FQNNGV. The CDR3 is 16 amino acids. J gave up 6 bases and V 4 bases, and 8 bases lay outside the gene matches. The DNA for the CDR3 is TGTGCCAGCAGCTATAGAGGTAGCGGGAGGGTCAATGAGCAGTTCTTC. Amino acid sequence: CASSYRGSGRVNEQFF.

The chain employs TRBV19 and TRBJ1-2; no clear D. The CDR3 runs 13 residues. Per the germline V gene, CDR1 is LNHDA and CDR2 is SQIVND (reference sequence). V lost 3 bases and J lost 8, with 13 bases in between. Written as DNA, the CDR3 is TGTGCCAGTAGTATTTATGCGAGGGTCGGCTACACCTTC. Translating gives CASSIYARVGYTF. The full variable domain, in which reference TRBV19 and TRBJ1-2 provide the parts outside the CDR3, is DGGITQSPKYLFRKEGQNVTLSCEQNLNHDAMYWYRQDPGQGLRLIYYSQIVNDFQKGDIAEGYSVSREKKESFPLTVTSAQKNPTAFYLCASSIYARVGYTFGSGTRLTVV.

This clone was seen a few times. The rearrangement links TRBV6-1 to TRBJ1-1, with 9 bases aligning to TRBD1. This CDR3 comprises 14 residues. V gave up 7 bases and J gave up 6 bases; unmatched junction bases: 9. In germline, CDR1 is MNHNS, CDR2 SASEGT. CDR3 nucleotide sequence: TGTGCCAGCATTCGGACAGGGGTATTCGCTGAAGCTTTCTTT. This encodes CASIRTGVFAEAFF.

The chain carries TRBV4-2 and TRBJ1-4, with 7 positions matching TRBD1. The CDR3 has 16 amino acids. The V and J ends lost 1 base and 8 bases, in that order; junction bases with no gene match: 10. The germline V gene encodes CDR1 LGHNA and CDR2 YNFKEQ. CDR3 sequence (DNA): TGTGCCAGCAGCCAAGTAATGACAGGGAGCGGGGAAAAACTGTTTTTT. Translating it yields CASSQVMTGSGEKLFF.

This clone appeared once. The rearrangement links TRBV12-5 to TRBJ2-3; TRBD2 agrees at 7 bases. The germline V gene has CDR1 LGHNT and CDR2 FRNRAP. Trimming at V came to 4 bases and at J to 2 bases, leaving 12 bases not matched to a gene. The CDR3 has 17 residues. The DNA of the CDR3 is TGTGCTAGTGGTTCCGTCTATGGAGCGGGGCTCACAGATACGCAGTATTTT. This sequence encodes CASGSVYGAGLTDTQYF.

This chain uses TRBV18 with TRBJ1-4; a possible D gene is TRBD1 (5 bases). Germline loops: CDR1 KGHSH, CDR2 LQKENI. This CDR3 comprises 15 residues. With 1 base removed from V and 7 bases from J, the gap between germline ends came to 13 bases. The CDR3 region has the DNA TGTGCCAGCTCACCACGGGGGTTGGGCGGTGAAAAACTGTTTTTT. It codes for CASSPRGLGGEKLFF. Combining the CDR3 with reference TRBV18 and TRBJ1-4 gives the whole variable domain NAGVMQNPRHLVRRRGQEARLRCSPMKGHSHVYWYRQLPEEGLKFMVYLQKENIIDESGMPKERFSAEFPKEGPSILRIQQVVRGDSAAYFCASSPRGLGGEKLFFGSGTQLSVL.

The rearrangement joins TRBV7-9 to TRBJ2-7; the match to TRBD2 covers 7 bases. This CDR3 has 15 residues. The germline gives CDR1 SEHNR, CDR2 FQNEAQ (reference sequence). V was pared by 5 bases and J by 4 bases, with 11 bases of the junction left unmatched. The CDR3 DNA sequence: TGTGCCAGCAGCCCCCTGAAGGGCGGGAGATACGAGCAGTACTTC. Its protein is CASSPLKGGRYEQYF.

This clone is a singleton in its sample. The chain couples TRBV19 to TRBJ2-1; 7 nucleotides line up with TRBD2. Per germline, CDR1 LNHDA and CDR2 SQIVND (reference sequence). With 8 bases clipped from V and 4 bases from J, the junction kept 11 bases outside the gene matches. The CDR3 contains 15 residues. CDR3 in amino acids: CASRGYAGDYNEQFF. CDR3 DNA sequence: TGTGCCAGTCGGGGGTACGCGGGGGATTACAATGAGCAGTTCTTC. The entire variable domain, with the rest obtained from reference TRBV19 and TRBJ2-1, is as follows: DGGITQSPKYLFRKEGQNVTLSCEQNLNHDAMYWYRQDPGQGLRLIYYSQIVNDFQKGDIAEGYSVSREKKESFPLTVTSAQKNPTAFYLCASRGYAGDYNEQFFGPGTRLTVL.

This rearrangement joins TRBV5-1 to TRBJ2-1; 7 bases agree with TRBD2. Trimming at V came to 4 bases and at J to 3 bases, leaving 13 bases not matched to a gene. Germline CDR1 is SGHRS and CDR2 is YFSETQ. The CDR3 covers 17 residues. For the CDR3, the DNA is TGCGCCAGCAGCGCTTCCCCCAGCGGGGCTCGCTACAATGAGCAGTTCTTC. Encoded protein: CASSASPSGARYNEQFF.